This T cell receptor (beta chain) derives from a study of cytomegalovirus exposure and HLA in healthy donors. V lost 1 base and J lost 6, with 11 bases in between. This CDR3 spans 13 amino acids. Looked up from germline, CDR1 is SQVTM and CDR2 is ANQGSEA. General study points: It is likely that the observed cluster of highly shared sequence variants was a sequencing artifact. It was taken for granted in presence/absence analyses that sequencing depth across donors was roughly uniform. The majority of CMV-associated TCR beta chains were reported as apparently HLA-restricted in a later analysis.

Both 60 Vbeta primers and 13 Jbeta primers went into the PCR. In the original processing: Later work found approximately 80 million unique TCR beta chains, with about 10 million shared. Sequenced by immunoSEQ multiplex PCR; TCRdb stores in-frame clones only, minus some. V and J calls and clone size are given by that table; D and trimming were obtained from the DNA. The sample lists 100,000 or so clones, roughly 13% occurring once. The table lists this clone with a few counts. What it binds is not known. The chain carries TRBV29-1 and TRBJ2-3; weak D call: TRBD2 (6 bases). The sample was PBMCs. The TCR originated in a man between 40 and 49 years old in good health and CMV-seropositive. CDR3 DNA: TGCAGCGTTGAAGGGGGAGGTTGGGATACGCAGTATTTT. This gives the protein CSVEGGGWDTQYF.